This T cell receptor (beta chain) originates from a study of T cell changes during pregnancy in multiple sclerosis. Clones were read by immunoSEQ multiplex PCR, and TCRdb kept only the in-frame ones, dropping some. The repertoire consists of about 80,000 clones, with 92% occurring once and the leading ten covering 2% to 3%. This clone showed up just a few times. V lost 4 bases, J lost 16 bases, and 9 bases stayed unmatched. Germline CDR1 reads SGHTS; CDR2 reads YDEGEE. The CDR3 consists of 12 residues. This sequence was found in a female donor with multiple sclerosis, enrolled in a pregnancy study. This material consisted of peripheral blood, taken before pregnancy. The genes are TRBV5-8 and TRBJ2-4, with 9 bases lining up with TRBD1. The CDR3 here is CASSMGQGIPYF. The CDR3 DNA sequence: TGTGCCAGCAGCATGGGACAGGGTATCCCCTACTTC.